These T cell receptor beta chains were read from a single sample in a study of T cells in localized non-small cell lung cancer. Only in-frame clones appear in the TCRdb table, and some are missing; sequencing was by immunoSEQ multiplex PCR. The table has 70,000 to 80,000 clones, 85% to 90% seen once. This specimen was peripheral blood, taken before any cancer treatment. All receptors derive from a woman aged 35 to 75 with stage I squamous cell lung carcinoma. The CDR3 runs from the conserved cysteine through the conserved F or W. A D gene is named only where the DNA matches it firmly. The size of a clone is reported for some rows only, either as once, few or many, or as a class for expanded clones.

j_gene,abundance,d_gene,v_gene,CDR3aa,CDR3nt
TRBJ2-5,NA,NA,TRBV4-1,CASSQELRILETQYF,TGCGCCAGCAGCCAAGAGCTCAGGATCTTAGAGACCCAGTACTTC
TRBJ2-7,NA,NA,TRBV6-4,CASTHLGRESYEQYF,TGTGCCAGCACCCATTTGGGACGGGAGTCCTACGAGCAGTACTTC
TRBJ2-3,NA,NA,TRBV4-2,CASSQDRGAYTQYF,TGTGCCAGCAGCCAAGACAGGGGTGCATATACGCAGTATTTT
TRBJ1-2,NA,TRBD1,TRBV5-4,CASSLGIPGQQRGYTF,TGTGCCAGCAGCTTGGGAATTCCGGGACAGCAACGTGGCTACACCTTC
TRBJ1-1,once,NA,TRBV5-4,CASSLFNSMNTEAFF,TGTGCCAGCAGCTTGTTTAACAGCATGAACACTGAAGCTTTCTTT
TRBJ1-3,NA,NA,TRBV14,CASSQAATQNTIYF,TGTGCCAGCAGCCAAGCGGCAACGCAGAACACCATATATTTT
TRBJ2-3,NA,NA,TRBV4-2,CASSQVRDYRTDTQYF,TGTGCCAGCAGCCAAGTACGAGACTACCGCACAGATACGCAGTATTTT
TRBJ2-7,once,NA,TRBV5-1,CASSPDSGSYEQYF,TGCGCCAGCAGCCCAGACAGCGGTTCCTACGAGCAGTACTTC
TRBJ1-2,NA,NA,TRBV7-3,CGVEGVYGYTF,TGTGGGGTGGAGGGGGTCTATGGCTACACCTTC
TRBJ1-2,NA,TRBD1,TRBV30,CAWSPAGGVPYGYTF,TGTGCCTGGAGTCCGGCAGGGGGCGTCCCCTATGGCTACACCTTC
TRBJ2-3,NA,NA,TRBV6-5,CASSYSLGGTQYF,TGTGCCAGCAGTTACTCTCTAGGAGGTACGCAGTATTTT
TRBJ2-1,NA,NA,TRBV27,CASSYQIPGFDNEQFF,TGTGCCAGCAGTTACCAAATACCAGGCTTCGATAATGAGCAGTTCTTC
TRBJ1-3,NA,TRBD1,TRBV18,CASSPWTTGDSGNTIYF,TGTGCCAGCTCACCATGGACGACAGGGGACTCTGGAAACACCATATATTTT
TRBJ1-6,NA,NA,TRBV9,CASSVGREVSSYNSPLHF,TGTGCCAGCAGCGTGGGGAGGGAAGTGAGCTCCTATAATTCACCCCTCCACTTT
TRBJ1-1,NA,NA,TRBV6-5,CASSYSQGTTEAFF,TGTGCCAGCAGTTACTCGCAGGGGACAACTGAAGCTTTCTTT
TRBJ2-3,NA,NA,TRBV5-6,CASSLGGHTDTQYF,TGTGCCAGCAGCTTGGGCGGCCACACAGATACGCAGTATTTT
TRBJ2-1,NA,NA,TRBV6-1,CASSATRVGNEQFF,TGTGCCAGCAGTGCCACTAGAGTTGGGAATGAGCAGTTCTTC
TRBJ1-5,NA,NA,TRBV19,CASSPQGRNNQPQHF,TGTGCCAGTAGTCCCCAGGGGAGAAACAATCAGCCCCAGCATTTT
TRBJ1-5,NA,NA,TRBV12-5,CASGLGARRDQPQHF,TGTGCTAGTGGTTTGGGGGCAAGACGGGATCAGCCCCAGCATTTT
TRBJ1-2,once,NA,TRBV19,CASSSSTTQGLSNYGYTF,TGTGCCAGTAGTAGCTCGACAACACAGGGATTGTCTAACTATGGCTACACCTTC
TRBJ1-2,NA,TRBD1,TRBV18,CASSPGDSINYGYTF,TGTGCCAGCTCACCCGGGGACAGCATAAACTATGGCTACACCTTC
TRBJ1-4,NA,NA,TRBV19,CATTDPNEKLFF,TGTGCCACCACGGACCCAAATGAAAAACTGTTTTTT
TRBJ2-7,NA,NA,TRBV10-3,CAISVTGGTRREQYF,TGTGCCATCAGTGTAACAGGTGGAACGCGGCGGGAGCAGTACTTC
TRBJ1-2,NA,NA,TRBV28,CASTAFNYGYTF,TGTGCCAGCACCGCCTTTAACTATGGCTACACCTTC
TRBJ1-6,NA,NA,TRBV9,CASSEGQASSPLHF,TGTGCCAGCAGCGAGGGGCAAGCAAGTTCACCCCTCCACTTT
TRBJ1-3,NA,NA,TRBV5-1,CATMDGNTIYF,TGCGCCACCATGGACGGAAACACCATATATTTT
TRBJ1-4,NA,TRBD1,TRBV30,CAWNRQGVGEKLFF,TGTGCCTGGAACCGACAGGGCGTTGGTGAAAAACTGTTTTTT
TRBJ2-7,NA,TRBD2,TRBV27,CASSPGLAGGLSYEQYF,TGTGCCAGCAGTCCCGGACTAGCGGGGGGGCTCTCCTACGAGCAGTACTTC
TRBJ2-7,NA,TRBD1,TRBV30,CAWGRTGVTYEQYF,TGTGCCTGGGGTCGGACAGGGGTGACCTACGAGCAGTACTTC
TRBJ1-2,NA,NA,TRBV5-1,CASSSRSSSNYGYTF,TGCGCCAGCAGCTCCCGTAGCAGTTCTAACTATGGCTACACCTTC
TRBJ1-6,NA,TRBD1,TRBV19,CASSIVMGQGRGGPLHF,TGTGCCAGTAGTATAGTAATGGGACAGGGCCGAGGAGGACCCCTCCACTTT
TRBJ1-2,NA,TRBD1,TRBV6-6,CATRQGADYGYTF,TGTGCCACCCGACAGGGGGCGGACTATGGCTACACCTTC
TRBJ2-5,once,NA,TRBV7-2,CASSLNYGRETQYF,TGTGCCAGCAGCTTGAACTATGGGAGGGAGACCCAGTACTTC
TRBJ1-2,NA,NA,TRBV7-3,CASSPWAGEGYTF,TGTGCCAGCAGCCCTTGGGCAGGGGAGGGCTACACCTTC
TRBJ2-3,NA,NA,TRBV4-1,CASSQISHFTSTDTQYF,TGCGCCAGCAGCCAAATTTCCCACTTCACTAGCACAGATACGCAGTATTTT
TRBJ2-3,NA,NA,TRBV20-1,CSATPTDTQYF,TGCAGTGCTACCCCTACAGATACGCAGTATTTT
TRBJ1-2,NA,TRBD1,TRBV5-1,CASSLQGAEGYTF,TGCGCCAGCAGCTTACAGGGGGCGGAGGGCTACACCTTC
TRBJ2-7,once,NA,TRBV5-1,CASSLFPGQGNEQYF,TGCGCCAGCAGCTTGTTTCCCGGGCAGGGAAACGAGCAGTACTTC
TRBJ2-7,NA,NA,TRBV7-9,CASSLTSRAYEQYF,TGTGCCAGCAGCTTAACTAGCAGGGCCTACGAGCAGTACTTC
TRBJ1-2,NA,NA,TRBV4-2,CASSHTGNRGYTF,TGTGCCAGCAGCCACACAGGGAATCGTGGCTACACCTTC
TRBJ2-3,once,NA,TRBV9,CASSPRKDTQYF,TGTGCCAGCAGCCCTCGTAAAGATACGCAGTATTTT
TRBJ1-2,NA,NA,TRBV30,CAWSSDSNYGYTF,TGTGCCTGGAGCTCAGATTCTAACTATGGCTACACCTTC
TRBJ2-5,NA,TRBD2,TRBV7-6,CASSGTRGPETQYF,TGTGCCAGCAGCGGGACTAGAGGCCCAGAGACCCAGTACTTC
TRBJ2-1,NA,TRBD1,TRBV5-1,CASSPQGGDYNEQFF,TGCGCCAGCAGCCCACAGGGGGGAGACTACAATGAGCAGTTCTTC
TRBJ2-4,NA,NA,TRBV25-1,CASSEGGGPKNIQYF,TGTGCCAGCAGTGAAGGGGGGGGGCCTAAAAACATTCAGTACTTC
TRBJ2-3,NA,TRBD1,TRBV6-1,CASSGTGTGGLTDTQYF,TGTGCCAGCAGTGGAACCGGGACAGGGGGTTTAACAGATACGCAGTATTTT
TRBJ1-4,NA,NA,TRBV4-2,CASSQGQLNEKLFF,TGTGCCAGCAGCCAAGGGCAGCTTAATGAAAAACTGTTTTTT
TRBJ2-6,NA,TRBD1,TRBV5-5,CASSFRGQGSSGANVLTF,TGTGCCAGCAGCTTCAGGGGACAGGGAAGCTCTGGGGCCAACGTCCTGACTTTC
TRBJ2-2,NA,NA,TRBV6-1,CASRYSGTKTGELFF,TGTGCCAGCAGATATTCCGGGACGAAAACCGGGGAGCTGTTTTTT
TRBJ2-5,NA,NA,TRBV19,CASSKDSFRETQYF,TGTGCCAGTAGTAAGGACTCGTTTAGGGAGACCCAGTACTTC
TRBJ1-4,NA,TRBD1,TRBV5-1,CASSPGQGLVYNEKLFF,TGCGCCAGCAGCCCGGGACAGGGTTTGGTTTACAATGAAAAACTGTTTTTT
TRBJ1-6,NA,NA,TRBV6-5,CASSQMDSPLHF,TGTGCCAGCAGCCAAATGGATTCACCCCTCCACTTT
TRBJ2-7,NA,TRBD2,TRBV15,CATSRDRLAGLEQYF,TGTGCCACCAGCAGAGATCGCCTAGCGGGGTTGGAGCAGTACTTC
TRBJ1-5,few,TRBD1,TRBV4-2,CASSAGATGNQPQHF,TGTGCCAGCAGCGCAGGGGCGACAGGGAATCAGCCCCAGCATTTT
TRBJ2-6,NA,NA,TRBV5-5,CASSLYTGTVPSGANVLTF,TGTGCCAGCAGCCTCTATACCGGGACTGTACCTTCTGGGGCCAACGTCCTGACTTTC
TRBJ2-6,NA,NA,TRBV10-3,CAIRGAPSRSGANVLTF,TGTGCCATCAGGGGTGCGCCATCGCGCTCTGGGGCCAACGTCCTGACTTTC
TRBJ1-1,NA,NA,TRBV6-1,CASSEGGNTEAFF,TGTGCCAGCAGTGAGGGGGGGAACACTGAAGCTTTCTTT